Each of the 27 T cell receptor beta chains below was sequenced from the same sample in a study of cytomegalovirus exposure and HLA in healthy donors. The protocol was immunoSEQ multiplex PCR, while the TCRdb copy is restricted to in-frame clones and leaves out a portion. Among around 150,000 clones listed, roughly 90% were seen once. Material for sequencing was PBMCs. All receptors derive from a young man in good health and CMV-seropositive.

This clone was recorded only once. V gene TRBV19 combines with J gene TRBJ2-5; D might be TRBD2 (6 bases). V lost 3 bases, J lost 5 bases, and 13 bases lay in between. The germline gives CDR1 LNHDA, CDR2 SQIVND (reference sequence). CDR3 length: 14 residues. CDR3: CASSMNLALETQYF. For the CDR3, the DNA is TGTGCCAGTAGTATGAACCTAGCGTTGGAGACCCAGTACTTC.

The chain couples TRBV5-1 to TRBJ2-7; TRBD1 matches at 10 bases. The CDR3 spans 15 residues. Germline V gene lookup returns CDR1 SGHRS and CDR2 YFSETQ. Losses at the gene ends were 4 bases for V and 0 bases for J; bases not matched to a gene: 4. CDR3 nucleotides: TGCGCCAGCAGCGGCGGGACAGGGGACTCCTACGAGCAGTACTTC. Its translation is CASSGGTGDSYEQYF.

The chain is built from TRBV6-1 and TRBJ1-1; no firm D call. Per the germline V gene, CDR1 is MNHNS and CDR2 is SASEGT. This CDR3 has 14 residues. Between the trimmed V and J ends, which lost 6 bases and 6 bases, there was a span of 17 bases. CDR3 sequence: CASSATRDGPEAFF. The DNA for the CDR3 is TGTGCCAGCAGCGCGACCCGGGATGGACCTGAAGCTTTCTTT.

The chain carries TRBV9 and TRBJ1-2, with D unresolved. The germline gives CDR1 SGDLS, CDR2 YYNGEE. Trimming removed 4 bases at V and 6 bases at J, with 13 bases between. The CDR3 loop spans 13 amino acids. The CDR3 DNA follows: TGTGCCAGCAGCTCGCGAGGATCAGATGGCTACACCTTC. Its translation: CASSSRGSDGYTF.

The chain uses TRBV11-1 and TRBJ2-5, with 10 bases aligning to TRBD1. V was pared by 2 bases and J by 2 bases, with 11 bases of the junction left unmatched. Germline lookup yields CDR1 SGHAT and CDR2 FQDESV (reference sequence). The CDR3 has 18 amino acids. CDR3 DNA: TGTGCCAGCAGCTTATCGGGACAGGGGATCCGTCGGCAAGAGACCCAGTACTTC. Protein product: CASSLSGQGIRRQETQYF.

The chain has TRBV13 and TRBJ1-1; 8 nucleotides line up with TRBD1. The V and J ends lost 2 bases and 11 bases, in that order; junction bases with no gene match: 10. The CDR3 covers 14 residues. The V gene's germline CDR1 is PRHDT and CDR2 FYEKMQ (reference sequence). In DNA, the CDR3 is TGTGCCAGCAGCTTATGGGCAGGGGGCGCCTGGGCTTTCTTT. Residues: CASSLWAGGAWAFF.

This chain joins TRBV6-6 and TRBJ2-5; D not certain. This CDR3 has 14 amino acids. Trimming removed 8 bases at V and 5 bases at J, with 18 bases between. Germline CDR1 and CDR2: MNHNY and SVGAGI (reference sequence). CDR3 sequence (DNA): TGTGCCAGCGCCCAAGTCGAAGTCGGGGAGACCCAGTACTTC. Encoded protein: CASAQVEVGETQYF.

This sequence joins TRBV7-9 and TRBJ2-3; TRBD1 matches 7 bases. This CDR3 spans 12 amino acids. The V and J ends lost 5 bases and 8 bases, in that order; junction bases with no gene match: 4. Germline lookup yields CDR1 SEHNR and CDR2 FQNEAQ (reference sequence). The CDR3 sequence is CASSQGQATQYF. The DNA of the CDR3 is TGTGCCAGCAGCCAAGGACAGGCTACGCAGTATTTT.

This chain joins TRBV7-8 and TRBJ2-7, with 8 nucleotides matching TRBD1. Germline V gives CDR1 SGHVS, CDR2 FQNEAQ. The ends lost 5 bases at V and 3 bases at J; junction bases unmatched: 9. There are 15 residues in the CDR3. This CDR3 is CASSGGQGRFYEQYF. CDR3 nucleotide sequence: TGTGCCAGCAGCGGCGGACAGGGTCGATTCTACGAGCAGTACTTC.

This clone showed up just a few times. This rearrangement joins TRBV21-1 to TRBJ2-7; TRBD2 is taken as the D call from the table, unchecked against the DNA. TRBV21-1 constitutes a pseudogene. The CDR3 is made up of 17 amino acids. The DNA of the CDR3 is TGTGCCAGCAGCATGCTCTCTACTAGCGGGCCTAGCTACGAGCAGTACTTC. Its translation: CASSMLSTSGPSYEQYF.

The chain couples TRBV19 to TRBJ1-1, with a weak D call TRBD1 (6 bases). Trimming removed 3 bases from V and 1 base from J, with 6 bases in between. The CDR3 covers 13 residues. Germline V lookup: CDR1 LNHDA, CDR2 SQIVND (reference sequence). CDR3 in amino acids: CASSMTGNTEAFF. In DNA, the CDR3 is TGTGCCAGTAGTATGACAGGGAACACTGAAGCTTTCTTT.

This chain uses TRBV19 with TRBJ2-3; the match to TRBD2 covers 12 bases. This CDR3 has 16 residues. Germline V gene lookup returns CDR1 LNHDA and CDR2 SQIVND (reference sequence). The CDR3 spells CATSPRLAGVTDTQYF. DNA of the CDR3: TGTGCTACTAGTCCGAGACTAGCGGGAGTAACAGATACGCAGTATTTT.

CDR3 nucleotides: TGTGCCAGCAGCCCGGACTCTCTGGTACTCACCGATACGCAGTATTTT. Translating it yields CASSPDSLVLTDTQYF. J is TRBJ2-3 and V is TRBV14; the D gene is possibly TRBD2 (5 bases). Trimming left V 4 bases short and J 6 bases short, with 20 bases between. Germline CDR1 reads SGHDN; CDR2 reads FVKESK. The CDR3 length is 16 residues.

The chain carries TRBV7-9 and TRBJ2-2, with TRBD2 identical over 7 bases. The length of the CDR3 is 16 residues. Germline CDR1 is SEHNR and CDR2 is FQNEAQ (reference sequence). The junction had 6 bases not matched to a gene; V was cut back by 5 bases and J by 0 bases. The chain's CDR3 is CASSLSSGTNTGELFF. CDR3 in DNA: TGTGCCAGCAGCCTGTCTAGCGGAACGAACACCGGGGAGCTGTTTTTT. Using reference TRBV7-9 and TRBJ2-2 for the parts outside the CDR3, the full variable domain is DTGVSQNPRHKITKRGQNVTFRCDPISEHNRLYWYRQTLGQGPEFLTYFQNEAQLEKSRLLSDRFSAERPKGSFSTLEIQRTEQGDSAMYLCASSLSSGTNTGELFFGEGSRLTVL.

CDR3 sequence (DNA): TGTGCCAGCATCGGGACTAGCGGCTCCTACGAGCAGTACTTC. This codes for CASIGTSGSYEQYF. This chain uses TRBV28 with TRBJ2-7, with TRBD2 matching 11 bases. The trim removed 7 bases at V and 0 bases at J, leaving 2 bases unmatched. This CDR3 comprises 14 residues. Germline assignment: CDR1 MDHEN and CDR2 SYDVKM.

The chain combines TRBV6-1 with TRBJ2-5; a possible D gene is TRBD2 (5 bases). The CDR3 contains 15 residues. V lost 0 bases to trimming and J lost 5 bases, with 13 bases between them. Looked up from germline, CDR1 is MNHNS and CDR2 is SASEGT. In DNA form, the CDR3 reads TGTGCCAGCAGTGAAGCCTTGTGGGCGGGTGAGACCCAGTACTTC. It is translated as CASSEALWAGETQYF.

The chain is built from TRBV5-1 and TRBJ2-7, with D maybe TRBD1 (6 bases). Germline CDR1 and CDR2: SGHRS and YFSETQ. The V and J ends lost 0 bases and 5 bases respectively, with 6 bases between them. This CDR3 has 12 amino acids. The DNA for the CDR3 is TGCGCCAGCAGCTTGGACAGGGACGAGCAGTACTTC. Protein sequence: CASSLDRDEQYF.

The CDR3 sequence is CSVEQGAGGYTF. The CDR3 region has the DNA TGCAGCGTTGAACAGGGGGCGGGTGGCTACACCTTC. The gene calls are TRBV29-1 and TRBJ1-2, with 8 bases that match TRBD1. The J segment lost 7 bases and the V segment lost 2 bases, leaving 3 bases of the junction unmatched. The CDR3 has 12 residues. From germline, CDR1 is SQVTM and CDR2 ANQGSEA. Full variable domain (outside the CDR3, taken from reference TRBV29-1 and TRBJ1-2): SAVISQKPSRDICQRGTSLTIQCQVDSQVTMMFWYRQQPGQSLTLIATANQGSEATYESGFVIDKFPISRPNLTFSTLTVSNMSPEDSSIYLCSVEQGAGGYTFGSGTRLTVV.

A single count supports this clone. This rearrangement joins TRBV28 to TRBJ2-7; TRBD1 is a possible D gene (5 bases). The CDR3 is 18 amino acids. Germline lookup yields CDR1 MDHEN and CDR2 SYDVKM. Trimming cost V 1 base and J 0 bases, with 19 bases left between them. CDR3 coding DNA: TGTGCCAGCAGTTTATCCTTCCGGAGACAGTTCAGCTCCTACGAGCAGTACTTC. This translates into CASSLSFRRQFSSYEQYF.

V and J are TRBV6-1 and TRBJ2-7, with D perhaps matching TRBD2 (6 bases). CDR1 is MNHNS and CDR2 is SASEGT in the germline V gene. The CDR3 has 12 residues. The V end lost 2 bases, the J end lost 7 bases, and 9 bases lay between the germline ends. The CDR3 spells CASSEMEGEQYF. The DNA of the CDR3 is TGTGCCAGCAGTGAAATGGAGGGGGAGCAGTACTTC.

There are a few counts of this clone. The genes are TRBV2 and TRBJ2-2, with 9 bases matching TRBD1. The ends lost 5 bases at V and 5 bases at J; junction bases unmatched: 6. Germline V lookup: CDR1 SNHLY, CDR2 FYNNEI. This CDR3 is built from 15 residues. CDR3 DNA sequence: TGTGCCAGCAGTCGCCACGACAGGGGGACCGGGGAGCTGTTTTTT. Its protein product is CASSRHDRGTGELFF.

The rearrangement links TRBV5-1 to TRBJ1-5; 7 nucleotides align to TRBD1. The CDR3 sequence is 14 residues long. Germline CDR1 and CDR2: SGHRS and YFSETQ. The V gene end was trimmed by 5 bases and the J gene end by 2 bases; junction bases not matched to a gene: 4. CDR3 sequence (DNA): TGCGCCAGCAGTCGTACAGGGGGCAATCAGCCCCAGCATTTT. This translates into CASSRTGGNQPQHF.

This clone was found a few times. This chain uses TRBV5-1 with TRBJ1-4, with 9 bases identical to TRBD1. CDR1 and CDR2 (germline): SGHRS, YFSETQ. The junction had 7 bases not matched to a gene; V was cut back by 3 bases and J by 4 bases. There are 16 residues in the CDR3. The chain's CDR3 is CASSWGQGRGNEKLFF. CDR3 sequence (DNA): TGCGCCAGCAGCTGGGGACAGGGCCGAGGTAATGAAAAACTGTTTTTT. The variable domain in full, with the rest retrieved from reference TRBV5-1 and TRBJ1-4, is KAGVTQTPRYLIKTRGQQVTLSCSPISGHRSVSWYQQTPGQGLQFLFEYFSETQRNKGNFPGRFSGRQFSNSRSEMNVSTLELGDSALYLCASSWGQGRGNEKLFFGSGTQLSVL.

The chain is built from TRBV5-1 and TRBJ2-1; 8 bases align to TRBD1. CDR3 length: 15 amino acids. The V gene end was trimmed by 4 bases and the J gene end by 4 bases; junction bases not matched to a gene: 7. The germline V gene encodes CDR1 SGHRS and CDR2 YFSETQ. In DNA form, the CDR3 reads TGCGCCAGCAGCCAAGGACAGGGAGATTACAATGAGCAGTTCTTC. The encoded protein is CASSQGQGDYNEQFF.

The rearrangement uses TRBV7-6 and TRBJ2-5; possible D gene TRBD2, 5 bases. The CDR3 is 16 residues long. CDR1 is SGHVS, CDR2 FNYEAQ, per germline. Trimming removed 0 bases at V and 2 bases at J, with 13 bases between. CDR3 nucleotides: TGTGCCAGCAGCTTAGCGCTAGCCGGATTACAAGAGACCCAGTACTTC. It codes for CASSLALAGLQETQYF.

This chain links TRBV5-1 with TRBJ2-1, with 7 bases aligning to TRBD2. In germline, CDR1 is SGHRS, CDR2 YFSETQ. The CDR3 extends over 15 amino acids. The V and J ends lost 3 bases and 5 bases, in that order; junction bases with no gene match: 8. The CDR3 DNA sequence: TGCGCCAGCAGCTCCGGGGGGAATAGCAACAATGAGCAGTTCTTC. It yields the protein CASSSGGNSNNEQFF. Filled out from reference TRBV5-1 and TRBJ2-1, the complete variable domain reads KAGVTQTPRYLIKTRGQQVTLSCSPISGHRSVSWYQQTPGQGLQFLFEYFSETQRNKGNFPGRFSGRQFSNSRSEMNVSTLELGDSALYLCASSSGGNSNNEQFFGPGTRLTVL.

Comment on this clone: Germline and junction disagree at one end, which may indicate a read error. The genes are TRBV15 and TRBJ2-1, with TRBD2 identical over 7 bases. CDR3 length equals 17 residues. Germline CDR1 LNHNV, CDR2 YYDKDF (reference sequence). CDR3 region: CATSREELASRFNGQFF. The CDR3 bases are TGTGCCACCAGCAGAGAAGAACTAGCGAGTCGTTTCAATGGGCAGTTCTTC. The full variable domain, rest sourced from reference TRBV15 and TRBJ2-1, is DAMVIQNPRYQVTQFGKPVTLSCSQTLNHNVMYWYQQKSSQAPKLLFHYYDKDFNNEADTPDNFQSRRPNTSFCFLDIRSPGLGDTAMYLCATSREELASRFNGQFFGPGTRLTVL.